The 7 T cell receptor beta chains in this list originate from one sample, sequenced in a study of tumor and adjacent non-tumor tissue in lung cancer (dated by TCRdb to the late 2010s). The library was prepared using multiplex PCR. The instrument given in TCRdb is Illumina HiSeq 2500. TCRbeta libraries were constructed through three rounds of nested PCR with primers (Table S4) according to protocols adapted from ARM-PCR. TCRdb's own reprocessing of the public reads used fastp at Q25 and MiXCR and kept productive beta chains. Entries that share a CDR3 protein sequence are merged under the most common genes and DNA. Present in this sample are 60,000 to 85,000 distinct CDR3 sequences, around 80% of which were seen just once. The ten largest clones represent 13% of the sample. Bulk unsorted tissue served as the source for RNA extraction, and RNA quality was assessed using a NanoDrop ND-1000 and an Agilent 2100.

The sample taken for sequencing was lung tumor tissue. Source of these receptors: a woman aged 45-60 years with non-small cell lung cancer.

Details on this clonotype: Likely a read error: the CDR3 ends without its conserved phenylalanine or tryptophan. It is unclear where the CDR3 begins or ends on the DNA, so no DNA is shown, and the CDR3 is as TCRdb lists it. CDR3 loop: CSALGGDYGYTL. The V and J genes are TRBV29-1 and TRBJ1-2; the table gives TRBD1 as D, unverified against the DNA. The length of the CDR3 is 12 amino acids, counting both ends. Germline values: CDR1 SQVTM, CDR2 ANQGSEA.

V is TRBV6-2 or TRBV6-3 and J is TRBJ2-7, with D tentatively TRBD1 (5 bases). The V and J ends lost 0 bases and 8 bases respectively, with 14 bases between them. From germline, CDR1 is MNHEY and CDR2 SVGEGT. The CDR3 covers 14 residues. CDR3: CASSYSGVGHQQYF. The CDR3 DNA is TGTGCCAGCAGTTACTCGGGCGTGGGGCACCAGCAGTACTTC.

Regarding this clonotype: A read error may produce the germline difference seen at one junction end. The V call is TRBV28, the J call TRBJ2-5, with a weak D call TRBD1 (6 bases). CDR1 is MDHEN, CDR2 SYDVKM, per germline. The CDR3 covers 13 residues. The CDR3 reads CVSSSWDKETQYF. CDR3 DNA: TGTGTCAGCAGTTCCTGGGACAAGGAGACCCAGTACTTC.

The sample holds one count of this clonotype. CDR3 DNA: TGCAGCGCGGGGTCCGTGAATATTCAGCCCCAGCATTTT. Translation: CSAGSVNIQPQHF. This sequence joins TRBV29-1 and TRBJ1-5; D uncertain. The V and J ends lost 7 bases and 6 bases respectively, with 16 bases between them. Germline V gene data show CDR1 as SQVTM and CDR2 as ANQGSEA. The CDR3 spans 13 residues.

A note on this clonotype: One end of the junction does not line up with germline, which may come from a read error. CDR3 amino acids: CASSRDRDDERLFF. The DNA for the CDR3 is TGTGCCAGCAGTCGGGACAGGGATGATGAAAGACTGTTTTTT. The rearrangement links TRBV6-1 to TRBJ1-4; TRBD1 aligns across 9 bases. There are 14 residues in the CDR3. Looked up from germline, CDR1 is MNHNS and CDR2 is SASEGT.

As regards this clonotype: The CDR3 does not close with the conserved phenylalanine or tryptophan, likely indicating a read error. It is unclear where the CDR3 begins or ends on the DNA, so no DNA is shown, and the CDR3 is as TCRdb lists it. The V gene is TRBV28, the J gene TRBJ2-3; the table names TRBD1, a call not compared with the DNA. In germline, CDR1 is MDHEN, CDR2 SYDVKM. The CDR3 length equals 12 residues, ends included. CDR3 residues: CASTLGGNTQYL.

In regard to this clonotype: The missing conserved phenylalanine or tryptophan at the end of this CDR3 makes a read error likely. The V gene is TRBV29-1, the J gene TRBJ2-2, with 8 bases matching TRBD1. CDR3 length: 14 amino acids. Germline values: CDR1 SQVTM, CDR2 ANQGSEA. After removal of 7 bases from V and 7 bases from J, the junction contained 11 bases not matched to a gene. The CDR3 loop is CSGISAQGDGELFV. DNA of the CDR3: TGCAGCGGGATATCAGCACAGGGGGACGGGGAGCTGTTTGTT.